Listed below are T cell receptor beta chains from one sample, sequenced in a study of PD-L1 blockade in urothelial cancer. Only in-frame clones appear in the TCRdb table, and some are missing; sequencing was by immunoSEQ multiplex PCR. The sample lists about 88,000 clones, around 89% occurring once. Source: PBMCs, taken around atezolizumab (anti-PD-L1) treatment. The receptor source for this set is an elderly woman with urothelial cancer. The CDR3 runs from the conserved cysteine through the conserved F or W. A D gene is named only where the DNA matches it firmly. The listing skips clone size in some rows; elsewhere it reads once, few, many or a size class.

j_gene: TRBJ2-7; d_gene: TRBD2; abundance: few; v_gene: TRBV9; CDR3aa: CASSVGLVTTEQYF; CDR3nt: TGTGCCAGCAGCGTGGGACTAGTCACTACCGAGCAGTACTTC
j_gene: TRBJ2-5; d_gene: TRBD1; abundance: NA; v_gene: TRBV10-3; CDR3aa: CAISAPGQGAETQYF; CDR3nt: TGTGCCATCAGTGCCCCGGGACAGGGGGCCGAGACCCAGTACTTC
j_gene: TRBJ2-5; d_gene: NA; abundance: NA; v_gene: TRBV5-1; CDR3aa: CASSPGAGQVGETQYF; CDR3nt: TGCGCCAGCAGCCCGGGGGCTGGACAGGTCGGAGAGACCCAGTACTTC
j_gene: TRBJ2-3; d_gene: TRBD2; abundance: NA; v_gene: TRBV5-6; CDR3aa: CASSTTGLAVSTDTQYF; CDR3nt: TGTGCCAGCAGCACGACCGGACTAGCGGTTAGCACAGATACGCAGTATTTT
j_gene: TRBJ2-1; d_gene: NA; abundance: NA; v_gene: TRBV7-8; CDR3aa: CASSFSQGSYNEQFF; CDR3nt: TGTGCCAGCAGCTTTTCGCAGGGGTCCTACAATGAGCAGTTCTTC
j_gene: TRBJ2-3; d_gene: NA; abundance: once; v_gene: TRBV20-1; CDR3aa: CSARLRLTQYF; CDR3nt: TGCAGTGCAAGACTGCGCCTAACGCAGTATTTT
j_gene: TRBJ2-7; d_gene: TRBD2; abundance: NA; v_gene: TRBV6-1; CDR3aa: CASSSLAGRSYEQYF; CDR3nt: TGTGCCAGCAGTTCGCTAGCGGGTCGCTCCTACGAGCAGTACTTC
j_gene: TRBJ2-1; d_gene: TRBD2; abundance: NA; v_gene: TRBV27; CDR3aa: CASSPRTSGSSYNEQFF; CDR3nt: TGTGCCAGCAGTCCGAGGACTAGCGGGAGCTCCTACAATGAGCAGTTCTTC
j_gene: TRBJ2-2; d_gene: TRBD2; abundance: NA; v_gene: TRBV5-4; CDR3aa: CASGGLAGVETGELFF; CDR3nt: TGTGCCTCCGGGGGACTAGCGGGAGTGGAAACCGGGGAGCTGTTTTTT
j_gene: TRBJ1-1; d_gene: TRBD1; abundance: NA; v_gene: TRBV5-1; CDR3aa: CASSRDSRNTEAFF; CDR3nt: TGCGCCAGCAGCCGGGACAGTAGGAACACTGAAGCTTTCTTT
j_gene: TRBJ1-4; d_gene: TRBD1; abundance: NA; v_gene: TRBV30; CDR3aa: CAWRIGQVTNEKLFF; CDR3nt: TGTGCCTGGAGAATAGGACAGGTTACTAATGAAAAACTGTTTTTT
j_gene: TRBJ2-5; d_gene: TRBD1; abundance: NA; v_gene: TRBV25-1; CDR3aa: CASRDRGGETQYF; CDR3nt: TGTGCCAGCAGGGACAGGGGTGGGGAGACCCAGTACTTC
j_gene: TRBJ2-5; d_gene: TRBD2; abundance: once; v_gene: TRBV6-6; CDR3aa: CASSYPERGETQYF; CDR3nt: TGTGCCAGCAGTTACCCGGAGCGGGGAGAGACCCAGTACTTC
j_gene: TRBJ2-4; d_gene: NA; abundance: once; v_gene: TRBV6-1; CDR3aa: CASSEGTGGGLIQYF; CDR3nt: TGTGCCAGCAGTGAAGGGACGGGCGGGGGCCTCATTCAGTACTTC
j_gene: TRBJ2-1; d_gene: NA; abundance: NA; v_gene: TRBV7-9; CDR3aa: CASSFTRSEQFF; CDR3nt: TGTGCCAGCAGCTTTACTAGGAGTGAGCAGTTCTTC
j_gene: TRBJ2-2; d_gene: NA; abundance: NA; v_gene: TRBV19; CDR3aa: CASSIAGNTGELFF; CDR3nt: TGTGCCAGTAGTATCGCGGGAAACACCGGGGAGCTGTTTTTT
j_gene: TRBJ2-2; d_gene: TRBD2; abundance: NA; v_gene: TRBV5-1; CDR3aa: CASSWGLAGNTGELFF; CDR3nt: TGCGCCAGCAGCTGGGGACTAGCGGGAAACACCGGGGAGCTGTTTTTT
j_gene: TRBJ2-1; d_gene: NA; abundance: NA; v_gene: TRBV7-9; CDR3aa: CASSPGGFDEQFF; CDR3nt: TGTGCCAGCAGCCCAGGGGGGTTCGATGAGCAGTTCTTC
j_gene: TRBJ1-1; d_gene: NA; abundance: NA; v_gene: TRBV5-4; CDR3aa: CASSVGGQNTEAFF; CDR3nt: TGTGCCAGCAGCGTAGGGGGACAGAACACTGAAGCTTTCTTT
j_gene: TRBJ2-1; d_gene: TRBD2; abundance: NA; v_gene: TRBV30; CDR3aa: CAWSAGLAGGEQFF; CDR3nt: TGTGCCTGGAGTGCGGGACTAGCGGGAGGGGAGCAGTTCTTC
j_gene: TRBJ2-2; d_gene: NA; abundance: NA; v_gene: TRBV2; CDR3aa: CASSWDTSTGELFF; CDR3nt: TGTGCCAGCAGCTGGGACACCAGCACCGGAGAGCTGTTTTTT
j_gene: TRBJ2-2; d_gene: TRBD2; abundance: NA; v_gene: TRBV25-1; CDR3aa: CASSELAGAAGELFF; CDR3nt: TGTGCCAGCAGTGAACTAGCGGGAGCGGCCGGGGAGCTGTTTTTT
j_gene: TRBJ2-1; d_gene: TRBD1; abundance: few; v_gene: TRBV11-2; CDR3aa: CASSPGQGRGKQFF; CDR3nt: TGTGCCAGCAGCCCGGGACAGGGACGGGGCAAGCAGTTCTTC
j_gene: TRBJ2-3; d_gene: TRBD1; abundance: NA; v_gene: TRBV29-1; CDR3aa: CSVEGSRDRGSTDTQYF; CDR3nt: TGCAGCGTTGAAGGTTCAAGGGACAGGGGTTCCACAGATACGCAGTATTTT
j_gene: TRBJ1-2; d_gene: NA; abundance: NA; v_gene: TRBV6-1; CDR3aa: CASSLETETYGYTF; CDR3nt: TGTGCCAGCAGCCTAGAGACGGAGACCTATGGCTACACCTTC
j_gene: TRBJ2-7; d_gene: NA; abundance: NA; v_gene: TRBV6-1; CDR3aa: CATTQRLYEQYF; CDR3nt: TGTGCCACCACTCAACGACTCTACGAGCAGTACTTC
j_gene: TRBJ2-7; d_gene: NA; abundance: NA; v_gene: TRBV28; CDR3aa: CASSPPMGLYYEQYF; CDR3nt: TGTGCCAGCAGTCCCCCAATGGGACTCTACTACGAGCAGTACTTC
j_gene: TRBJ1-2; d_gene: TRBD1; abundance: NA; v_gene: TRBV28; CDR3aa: CASGSLTGQGDYGYTF; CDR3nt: TGTGCCAGCGGTAGCTTAACAGGACAGGGAGACTATGGCTACACCTTC
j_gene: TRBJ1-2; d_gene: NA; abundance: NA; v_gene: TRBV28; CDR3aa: CASSPPENYGYTF; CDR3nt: TGTGCCAGCAGCCCCCCGGAGAACTATGGCTACACCTTC
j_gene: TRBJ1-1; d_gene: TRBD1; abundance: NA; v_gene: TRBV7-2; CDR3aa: CASSLRGRRGLGTEAFF; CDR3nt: TGTGCCAGCAGCTTGAGGGGGAGGAGGGGGCTGGGCACTGAAGCTTTCTTT
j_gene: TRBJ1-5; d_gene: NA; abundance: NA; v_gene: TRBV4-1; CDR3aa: CASSNPDRLGPQHF; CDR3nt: TGCGCCAGCAGCAACCCCGACAGGTTGGGGCCCCAGCATTTT
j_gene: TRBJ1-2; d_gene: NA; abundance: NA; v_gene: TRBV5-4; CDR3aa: CASSTDSYGYTF; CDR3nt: TGTGCCAGCAGTACCGACAGCTATGGCTACACCTTC
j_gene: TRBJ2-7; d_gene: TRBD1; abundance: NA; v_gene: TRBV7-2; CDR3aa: CASSFPGDRAYEQYF; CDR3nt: TGTGCCAGCAGCTTTCCTGGGGACAGAGCCTACGAGCAGTACTTC
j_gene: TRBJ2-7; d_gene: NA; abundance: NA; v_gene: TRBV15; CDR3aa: CATSRPSTASVVHEQYF; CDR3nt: TGTGCCACCAGCAGACCCTCAACCGCCTCGGTCGTCCACGAGCAGTACTTC
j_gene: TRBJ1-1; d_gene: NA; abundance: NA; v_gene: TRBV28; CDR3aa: CASSLNREAFF; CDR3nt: TGTGCCAGCAGTTTAAACAGGGAGGCTTTCTTT
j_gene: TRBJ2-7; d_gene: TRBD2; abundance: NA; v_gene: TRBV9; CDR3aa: CASNLAGDAYEQYF; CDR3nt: TGTGCCAGCAACCTAGCGGGGGATGCCTACGAGCAGTACTTC
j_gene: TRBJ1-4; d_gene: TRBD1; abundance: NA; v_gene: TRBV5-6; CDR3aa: CASSRGQGDEKLFF; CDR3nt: TGTGCCAGCAGCCGGGGACAGGGGGATGAAAAACTGTTTTTT
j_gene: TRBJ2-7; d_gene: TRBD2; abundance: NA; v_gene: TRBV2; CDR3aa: CASSWTSGSYEQYF; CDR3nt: TGTGCCAGCAGCTGGACTAGCGGGTCATACGAGCAGTACTTC
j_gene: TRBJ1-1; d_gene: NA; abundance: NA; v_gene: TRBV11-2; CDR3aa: CASSLGARTVTEAFF; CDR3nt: TGTGCCAGCAGCTTAGGTGCTAGGACAGTCACTGAAGCTTTCTTT
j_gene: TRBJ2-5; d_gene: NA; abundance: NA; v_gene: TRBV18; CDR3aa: CASSPRDLAQETQYF; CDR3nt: TGTGCCAGCTCACCGCGGGACCTTGCCCAAGAGACCCAGTACTTC
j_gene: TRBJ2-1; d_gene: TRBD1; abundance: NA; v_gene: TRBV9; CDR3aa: CASSVGDSYGNEQFF; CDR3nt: TGTGCCAGCAGCGTTGGGGACAGCTACGGCAATGAGCAGTTCTTC
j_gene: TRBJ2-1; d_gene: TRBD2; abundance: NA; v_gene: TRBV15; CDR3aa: CATSRDRLAGNNEQFF; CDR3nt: TGTGCCACCAGCAGAGATAGACTAGCGGGGAACAATGAGCAGTTCTTC
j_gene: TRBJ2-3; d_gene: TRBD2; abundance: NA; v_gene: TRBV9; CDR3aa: CASSPRSGSTDTQYF; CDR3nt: TGTGCCAGCAGCCCCCGTAGCGGGAGTACAGATACGCAGTATTTT
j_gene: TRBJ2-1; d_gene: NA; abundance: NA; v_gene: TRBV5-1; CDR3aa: CASSLATGLQGNEQFF; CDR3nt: TGCGCCAGCAGCCTGGCGACAGGCCTTCAGGGTAATGAGCAGTTCTTC
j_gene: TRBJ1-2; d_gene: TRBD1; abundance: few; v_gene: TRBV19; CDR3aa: CASSPAHGTAGDGYTF; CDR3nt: TGTGCCAGTAGTCCTGCCCATGGGACAGCCGGAGATGGCTACACCTTC
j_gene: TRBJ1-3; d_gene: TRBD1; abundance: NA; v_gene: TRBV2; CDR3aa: CASSPGQGARGNTIYF; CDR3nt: TGTGCCAGCAGTCCGGGACAGGGGGCGAGAGGAAACACCATATATTTT
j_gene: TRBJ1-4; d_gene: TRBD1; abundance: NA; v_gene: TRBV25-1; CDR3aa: CASTSGTVYNEKLFF; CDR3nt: TGTGCCAGCACTTCGGGGACAGTCTACAATGAAAAACTGTTTTTT
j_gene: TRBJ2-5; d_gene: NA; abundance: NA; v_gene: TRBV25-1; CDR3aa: CASSKDSVQETQYF; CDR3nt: TGTGCCAGCAGTAAAGACAGTGTCCAAGAGACCCAGTACTTC
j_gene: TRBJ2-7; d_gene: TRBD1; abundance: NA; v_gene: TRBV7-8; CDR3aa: CASSLGTGGEQYF; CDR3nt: TGTGCCAGCAGCTTAGGGACAGGGGGCGAGCAGTACTTC
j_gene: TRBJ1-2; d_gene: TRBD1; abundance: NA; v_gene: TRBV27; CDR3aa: CASSEIRDRGYYGYTF; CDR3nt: TGTGCCAGCAGTGAAATCCGGGACAGGGGATATTATGGCTACACCTTC
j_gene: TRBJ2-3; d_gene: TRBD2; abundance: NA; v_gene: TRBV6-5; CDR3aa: CASSNGAGGTDTQYF; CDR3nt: TGTGCCAGCAGTAACGGAGCGGGAGGCACAGATACGCAGTATTTT
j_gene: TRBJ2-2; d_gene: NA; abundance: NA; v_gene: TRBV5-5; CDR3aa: CASSRRDRANTGELFF; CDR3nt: TGTGCCAGCAGCCGCCGCGACAGAGCGAACACCGGGGAGCTGTTTTTT
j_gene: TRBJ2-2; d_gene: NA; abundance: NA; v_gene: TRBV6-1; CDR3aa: CASSPPSGNTGELFF; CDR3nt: TGTGCCAGCAGCCCCCCGAGCGGAAACACCGGGGAGCTGTTTTTT
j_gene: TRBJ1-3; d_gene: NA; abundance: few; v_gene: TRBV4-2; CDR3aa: CASSQQTGTGNTIYF; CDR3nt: TGTGCCAGCAGCCAGCAAACAGGGACTGGAAACACCATATATTTT
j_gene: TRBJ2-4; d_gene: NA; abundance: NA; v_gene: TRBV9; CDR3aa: CASSTTQGGNIQYF; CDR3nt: TGTGCCAGCAGCACTACCCAGGGGGGAAACATTCAGTACTTC
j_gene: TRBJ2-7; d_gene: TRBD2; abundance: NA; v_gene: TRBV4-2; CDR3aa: CASSQVMVGSGRAGSYEQYF; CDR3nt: TGTGCCAGCAGCCAAGTTATGGTGGGTAGCGGGAGGGCCGGATCCTACGAGCAGTACTTC
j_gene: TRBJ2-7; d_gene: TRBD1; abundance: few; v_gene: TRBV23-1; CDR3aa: CASRNGTGNEFSYEQYF; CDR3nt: TGCGCCAGCAGAAACGGGACAGGGAACGAATTCTCCTACGAGCAGTACTTC